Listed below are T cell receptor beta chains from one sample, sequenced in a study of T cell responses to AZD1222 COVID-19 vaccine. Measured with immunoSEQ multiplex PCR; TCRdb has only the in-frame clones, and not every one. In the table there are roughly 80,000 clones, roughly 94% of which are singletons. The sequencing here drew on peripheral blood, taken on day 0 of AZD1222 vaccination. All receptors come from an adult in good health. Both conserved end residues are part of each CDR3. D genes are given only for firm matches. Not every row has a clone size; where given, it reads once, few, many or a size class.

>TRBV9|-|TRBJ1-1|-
CASSASDNTEAFF
TGTGCCAGCAGCGCGAGTGACAACACTGAAGCTTTCTTT
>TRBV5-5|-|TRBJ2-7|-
CASSLLRGEQYF
TGTGCCAGCAGCTTGTTACGGGGCGAGCAGTACTTC
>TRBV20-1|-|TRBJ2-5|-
CSASPPFASQETQYF
TGCAGTGCTAGTCCCCCATTCGCCTCGCAAGAGACCCAGTACTTC
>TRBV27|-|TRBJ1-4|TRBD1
CASSLSATGGKGEKLFF
TGTGCCAGCAGTTTATCCGCCACAGGGGGAAAAGGTGAAAAACTGTTTTTT
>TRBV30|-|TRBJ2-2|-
CAWSPGSPAGELFF
TGTGCCTGGAGTCCAGGGAGTCCCGCCGGGGAGCTGTTTTTT
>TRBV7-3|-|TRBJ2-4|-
CASSSFGRAQDIQYF
TGTGCCAGCAGCTCGTTCGGGCGGGCTCAGGACATTCAGTACTTC
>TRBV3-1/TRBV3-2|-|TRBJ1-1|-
CASRSHGANTEAFF
TGTGCCAGCAGGAGTCACGGAGCAAACACTGAAGCTTTCTTT
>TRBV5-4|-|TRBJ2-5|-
CASSLGVLRGGKTQYF
TGTGCCAGCAGCTTAGGAGTACTCAGGGGGGGGAAGACCCAGTACTTC
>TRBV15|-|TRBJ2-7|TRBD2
CATSQNPSSGGSTYEQYF
TGTGCCACCAGCCAGAACCCCTCCTCTGGCGGGAGTACGTACGAGCAGTACTTC
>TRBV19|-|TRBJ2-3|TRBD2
CASSIGGGSGDTQYF
TGTGCCAGTAGTATAGGCGGGGGTAGCGGGGATACGCAGTATTTT
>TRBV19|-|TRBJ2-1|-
CASSTRERYNEQFF
TGTGCCAGTAGTACGAGGGAACGGTACAATGAGCAGTTCTTC
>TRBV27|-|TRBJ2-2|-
CASWGPTSRTGELFF
TGTGCCAGCTGGGGACCCACGTCCCGCACCGGGGAGCTGTTTTTT
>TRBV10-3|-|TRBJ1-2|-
CAISASGVNYGYTF
TGTGCCATCAGTGCTAGCGGTGTTAACTATGGCTACACCTTC
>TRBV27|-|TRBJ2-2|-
CASSLNRGVTGELFF
TGTGCCAGCAGTTTAAACCGGGGTGTCACCGGGGAGCTGTTTTTT
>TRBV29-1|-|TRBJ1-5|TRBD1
CSVEGWGQASNQPQHF
TGCAGCGTCGAGGGGTGGGGACAGGCGAGCAATCAGCCCCAGCATTTT
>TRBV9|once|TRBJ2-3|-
CASSATVTGDTQYF
TGTGCCAGCAGCGCTACGGTAACAGGGGATACGCAGTATTTT
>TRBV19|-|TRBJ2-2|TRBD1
CASKRTGSTGELFF
TGTGCCAGTAAGAGGACAGGTTCGACCGGGGAGCTGTTTTTT
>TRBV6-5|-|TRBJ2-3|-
CASSYTIWTTDTQYF
TGTGCCAGCAGTTACACCATTTGGACCACAGATACGCAGTATTTT
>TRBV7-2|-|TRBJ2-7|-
CASSPGQYLSYEQYF
TGTGCCAGCAGCCCCGGTCAGTACCTCTCCTACGAGCAGTACTTC
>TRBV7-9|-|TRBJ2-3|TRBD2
CASTQTSGSTDTQYF
TGTGCCAGCACCCAGACTAGCGGGAGTACAGATACGCAGTATTTT
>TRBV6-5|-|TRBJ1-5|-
CASSYSVLYSNQPQHF
TGTGCCAGCAGTTACTCGGTCCTATATAGCAATCAGCCCCAGCATTTT
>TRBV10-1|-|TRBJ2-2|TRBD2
CASSGGLQRDSNTGELFF
TGCGCCAGCAGTGGGGGGTTACAGCGGGACTCGAACACCGGGGAGCTGTTTTTT
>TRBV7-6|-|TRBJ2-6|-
CASSLGTGANVLTF
TGTGCCAGCAGCTTGGGAACTGGGGCCAACGTCCTGACTTTC
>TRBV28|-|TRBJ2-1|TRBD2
CASSISGRVGWNEQFF
TGTGCCAGCAGTATTAGCGGGAGGGTAGGGTGGAATGAGCAGTTCTTC
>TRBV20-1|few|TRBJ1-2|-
CSASDLGPRNGYTF
TGCAGTGCTAGTGACTTGGGACCAAGAAATGGCTACACCTTC
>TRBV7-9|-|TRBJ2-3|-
CASSVAQGRTDTQYF
TGTGCCAGCAGCGTAGCTCAGGGTAGGACAGATACGCAGTATTTT
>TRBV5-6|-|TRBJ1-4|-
CASSMKGDWGEKLFF
TGTGCCAGCAGTATGAAAGGGGACTGGGGAGAAAAACTGTTTTTT
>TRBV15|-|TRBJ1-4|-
CATSRDRGGSEKLFF
TGTGCCACCAGCAGAGATAGAGGAGGTTCCGAAAAACTGTTTTTT
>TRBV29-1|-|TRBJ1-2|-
CSVGAADGYTF
TGCAGCGTTGGGGCAGCCGATGGCTACACCTTC
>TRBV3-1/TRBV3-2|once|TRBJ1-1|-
CASSPWRRQNTEAFF
TGTGCCAGCAGCCCCTGGCGGCGGCAGAACACTGAAGCTTTCTTT
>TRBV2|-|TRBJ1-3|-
CASSDTEAGARSGNTIYF
TGTGCCAGCAGTGACACCGAGGCAGGGGCTCGTTCTGGAAACACCATATATTTT
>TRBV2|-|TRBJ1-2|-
CASSEGPRTRYGYTF
TGTGCCAGCAGTGAAGGTCCTAGGACAAGGTATGGCTACACCTTC
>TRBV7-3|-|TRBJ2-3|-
CASSLTSGTDTQYF
TGTGCCAGCAGCTTAACTAGCGGCACAGATACGCAGTATTTT
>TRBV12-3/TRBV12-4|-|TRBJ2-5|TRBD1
CASSRDRAETQYF
TGTGCCAGCAGTCGGGACAGGGCGGAGACCCAGTACTTC
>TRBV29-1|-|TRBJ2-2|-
CSVRSGLNTGELFF
TGCAGCGTCCGGAGTGGGCTCAACACCGGGGAGCTGTTTTTT
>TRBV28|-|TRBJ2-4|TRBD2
CASSFRLAGDIQYF
TGTGCCAGCAGTTTTAGGCTAGCGGGGGACATTCAGTACTTC
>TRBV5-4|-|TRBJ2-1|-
CASSLKGAYSYNEQFF
TGTGCCAGCAGCTTGAAAGGGGCCTACTCCTACAATGAGCAGTTCTTC
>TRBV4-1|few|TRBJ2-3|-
CASSHPATADTQYF
TGCGCCAGCAGTCACCCGGCCACGGCAGATACGCAGTATTTT
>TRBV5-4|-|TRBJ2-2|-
CASSLAGGGELFF
TGTGCCAGCAGCTTGGCAGGAGGCGGGGAGCTGTTTTTT
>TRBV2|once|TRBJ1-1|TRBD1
CASRGQGTEAFF
TGTGCCAGCCGGGGACAGGGGACTGAAGCTTTCTTT
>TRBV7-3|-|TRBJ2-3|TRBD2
CASSSPSSGSSDTQYF
TGTGCCAGCAGCAGCCCGTCTAGCGGGAGCTCAGATACGCAGTATTTT
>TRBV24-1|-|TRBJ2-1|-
CATSGTGEPRNNEQFF
TGTGCCACCAGTGGTACGGGGGAGCCTAGGAACAATGAGCAGTTCTTC